Included here is one TCR beta chain sequence, with context. Its specificity is unknown. The data were taken from a study of cytomegalovirus exposure and HLA in healthy donors. The PCR had 60 Vbeta and 13 Jbeta primers. Sequenced by immunoSEQ multiplex PCR; TCRdb stores in-frame clones only, minus some. The sample records about 150,000 clones, about 70% being singletons. General study findings and limits: Later genetic work tied a missense DCLRE1C variant to beta-chain V and J trimming.

The V and J ends lost 5 bases and 3 bases, in that order; junction bases with no gene match: 5. CDR3 size: 14 residues. Germline V gene data show CDR1 as LNHDA and CDR2 as SQIVND (reference sequence). The sample comprised PBMCs. V and J are TRBV19 and TRBJ2-7; TRBD1 aligns across 9 bases. This receptor was obtained from a male donor in good health and CMV-seronegative. The CDR3 spells CASSATGGIYEQYF. For the CDR3, the DNA is TGTGCCAGTAGTGCCACAGGGGGCATCTACGAGCAGTACTTC.